This T cell receptor (beta chain) was captured in a study of prognosis after radiotherapy for stage I lung cancer. Study context: Newly diagnosed primary stage I lung tumors occurred in some 15 patients, and oligometastatic NSCLC after surgical resection of the primary tumor occurred in five.

By two-round multiplex PCR, the TCR beta CDR3 was amplified from genomic DNA. With primers specific to each TRBV and TRBJ gene, the first-round PCR was performed. TCRdb re-called the multiplex PCR reads through MiXCR, storing one row per CDR3 protein. The data contain roughly 26,000 distinct CDR3 sequences, around 30% of them singletons. The patient cohort was node-negative on CT and PET/CT, with no prior chemotherapy, radiotherapy or other malignancies. This CDR3 has 14 amino acids. Between the trimmed V and J ends, which lost 5 bases and 5 bases, there was a span of 15 bases. CDR1 MDHEN and CDR2 SYDVKM come from the germline V gene. This clonotype was picked up many times.

The sample was PBMCs, taken before or after stereotactic body radiation therapy (not recorded which). This TCR was sampled from a donor over 45 with non-small cell lung cancer. The rearrangement links TRBV28 to TRBJ1-1; D gene ambiguous. DNA of the CDR3: TGTGCCAGCAGTGCCTCGGGTGTGGGAACTGAAGCTTTCTTT. This translates into CASSASGVGTEAFF.